Listed here are 27 T cell receptor beta chains from one sample, sequenced in a study of blood T cell repertoires in COVID-19. Profiled with immunoSEQ multiplex PCR; TCRdb holds only in-frame clones, not every one. The sample includes a few hundred thousand clones, roughly nine tenths of them seen just once. The source material was peripheral blood. The receptor source for this set is a man aged 40-55 years with active or convalescent COVID-19.

This chain uses TRBV7-9 with TRBJ1-2; TRBD1 aligns across 7 bases. CDR3 size: 16 residues. Trimming at V came to 1 base and at J to 6 bases, leaving 11 bases not matched to a gene. Germline assignment: CDR1 SEHNR and CDR2 FQNEAQ (reference sequence). CDR3: CASSLEVRQGDDGYTF. DNA for the CDR3: TGTGCCAGCAGCTTAGAGGTCCGTCAGGGGGACGATGGCTACACCTTC.

The chain employs TRBV2 and TRBJ1-2, with 7 bases matching TRBD1. With V trimmed by 2 bases and J by 4 bases, 10 bases remained unmatched. This CDR3 comprises 16 residues. Germline V gene sequence: CDR1 SNHLY, CDR2 FYNNEI. The CDR3 loop reads CASSEIGTEVSYGYTF. In nucleotides, the CDR3 is TGTGCCAGCAGTGAAATCGGGACAGAGGTTAGCTATGGCTACACCTTC.

This chain connects TRBV5-1 to TRBJ1-1; TRBD1 might be the D (6 bases). Germline V CDR1 and CDR2: SGHRS, YFSETQ. The CDR3 loop spans 15 amino acids. Trimming pared 3 bases from V and 0 bases from J, leaving 12 bases between. Here the CDR3 DNA reads TGCGCCAGCAGCTATTGGACAGACATGAACACTGAAGCTTTCTTT. The encoded protein is CASSYWTDMNTEAFF.

This clone was detected once. This chain connects TRBV20-1 to TRBJ1-5; 7 bases fit TRBD1. The CDR3 runs to 15 residues. The J segment lost 2 bases and the V segment lost 3 bases, leaving 7 bases of the junction unmatched. Germline V gene sequence: CDR1 DFQATT, CDR2 SNEGSKA (reference sequence). In nucleotides, the CDR3 is TGCAGTGCTAGTCGCGGACAGGCCCGCAATCAGCCCCAGCATTTT. It codes for CSASRGQARNQPQHF.

J is TRBJ2-7 and V is TRBV27; tentatively, D is TRBD1 (6 bases). Germline CDR1 reads MNHEY; CDR2 reads SMNVEV (reference sequence). The V end was cut by 1 base, the J end by 0 bases, with 13 bases between. The CDR3 covers 16 residues. The CDR3 sequence: CASSLFSEGDSYEQYF. In DNA, the CDR3 is TGTGCCAGCAGTTTATTCTCAGAGGGGGACTCCTACGAGCAGTACTTC.

The V call is TRBV7-7, the J call TRBJ2-3; perhaps TRBD2 as D (5 bases). The V end lost 2 bases, the J end lost 1 base, and 13 bases lay between the germline ends. In germline, CDR1 is SSHAT, CDR2 FNYEAQ (reference sequence). The CDR3 runs 16 residues. The CDR3, as DNA: TGTGCCAGCAGCTTACTACCGGGGAAAGGCACAGATACGCAGTATTTT. Translated, it gives CASSLLPGKGTDTQYF.

CDR3 DNA sequence: TGTGCCAGCAGCTCGCGACCCAGGATCGACAATCAGCCCCAGCATTTT. The encoded protein is CASSSRPRIDNQPQHF. The chain combines TRBV7-2 with TRBJ1-5; D not certain. This CDR3 is built from 16 residues. CDR1 is SGHTA and CDR2 is FQGNSA in the germline V gene. V gave up 4 bases and J gave up 3 bases, with 16 bases separating them.

This chain uses TRBV7-6 with TRBJ2-5; TRBD1 matches at 8 bases. Per germline, CDR1 SGHVS and CDR2 FNYEAQ. There are 15 residues in the CDR3. Germline trimming cut 3 bases from V and 3 bases from J; bases unmatched to any gene: 6. CDR3 coding DNA: TGTGCCAGCAGCTTTACCGGGACAGGAGAAGAGACCCAGTACTTC. Translated: CASSFTGTGEETQYF.

The genes are TRBV29-1 and TRBJ2-3, with TRBD2 matching over 8 bases. With 6 bases clipped from V and 0 bases from J, the junction kept 8 bases outside the gene matches. The CDR3 is made up of 15 amino acids. Germline V gives CDR1 SQVTM, CDR2 ANQGSEA. The CDR3 protein is CSVGATGGSTDTQYF. DNA of the CDR3: TGCAGCGTCGGAGCGACGGGAGGGAGCACAGATACGCAGTATTTT.

The genes are TRBV28 and TRBJ1-2; D remains ambiguous. Germline CDR1 is MDHEN and CDR2 is SYDVKM. This CDR3 has 14 amino acids. Trimming removed 5 bases at V and 2 bases at J, with 12 bases between. The DNA for the CDR3 is TGTGCCAGCAGTCCCCCGACTAGGAACTATGGCTACACCTTC. Translation gives CASSPPTRNYGYTF.

V and J are TRBV28 and TRBJ1-2; D is uncertain. Germline CDR1 reads MDHEN; CDR2 reads SYDVKM. The CDR3 contains 17 residues. Trimming left V 3 bases short and J 4 bases short, with 21 bases between. CDR3 coding DNA: TGTGCCAGCAGTTTTCTGGCCCCGAGGAGGGAGCTCTATGGCTACACCTTC. The encoded protein is CASSFLAPRRELYGYTF.

This rearrangement joins TRBV24-1 to TRBJ2-7; a weak D match, TRBD2 (6 bases). Trimming shortened V by 2 bases and J by 2 bases, and 12 bases separated the two germline ends. Germline V gene data show CDR1 as KGHDR and CDR2 as SFDVKD. The CDR3 totals 15 residues. The CDR3 DNA sequence: TGTGCCACCAGTGATTACCCGGGACTGCCCTACGAGCAGTACTTC. Amino acid sequence: CATSDYPGLPYEQYF.

The rearrangement joins TRBV11-2 to TRBJ1-1; D is perhaps TRBD1 (5 bases). The CDR3 covers 13 residues. Germline V CDR1 and CDR2: SGHAT, FQNNGV. Trimming took 5 bases from V and 6 from J, leaving 13 bases between them. The CDR3 sequence is CASSLWGEAEAFF. The CDR3 DNA sequence: TGTGCCAGCAGCCTATGGGGGGAAGCTGAAGCTTTCTTT. The full variable domain, rest sourced from reference TRBV11-2 and TRBJ1-1, is EAGVAQSPRYKIIEKRQSVAFWCNPISGHATLYWYQQILGQGPKLLIQFQNNGVVDDSQLPKDRFSAERLKGVDSTLKIQPAKLEDSAVYLCASSLWGEAEAFFGQGTRLTVV.

The V gene is TRBV18, the J gene TRBJ2-7; D is ambiguous. From germline, CDR1 is KGHSH and CDR2 LQKENI. The CDR3 has 14 amino acids. The V and J ends lost 0 bases and 3 bases respectively, with 9 bases between them. The CDR3 DNA sequence: TGTGCCAGCTCACCACCGGTCAGATACTACGAGCAGTACTTC. Residues: CASSPPVRYYEQYF. The variable domain in full, completed from reference TRBV18 and TRBJ2-7, reads NAGVMQNPRHLVRRRGQEARLRCSPMKGHSHVYWYRQLPEEGLKFMVYLQKENIIDESGMPKERFSAEFPKEGPSILRIQQVVRGDSAAYFCASSPPVRYYEQYFGPGTRLTVT.

CDR3 nucleotide sequence: TGTGCCAGCAGTGGGCAGGGTAGACGCTACACCTTC. This sequence encodes CASSGQGRRYTF. The V call is TRBV2, the J call TRBJ1-2; perhaps TRBD1 as D (5 bases). Germline CDR1 SNHLY, CDR2 FYNNEI. The CDR3 covers 12 residues. The ends were cut back, 4 bases at V and 9 bases at J, with 12 bases in the middle.

This clone was counted a single time. The V call is TRBV10-3, the J call TRBJ2-1; the D gene is possibly TRBD2 (6 bases). Trimming cost V 2 bases and J 3 bases, with 11 bases left between them. This CDR3 contains 15 residues. Germline CDR1 ENHRY, CDR2 SYGVKD. This chain's CDR3 is CAISENSGVYNEQFF. The CDR3 nucleotides read TGTGCCATCAGTGAGAATAGCGGAGTCTACAATGAGCAGTTCTTC.

This chain's CDR3 is CASSIPGQPEQFF. The CDR3 DNA follows: TGCGCCAGCAGCATACCGGGACAACCTGAGCAGTTCTTC. This chain uses TRBV5-1 with TRBJ2-1; D might be TRBD1 (6 bases). Germline loops: CDR1 SGHRS, CDR2 YFSETQ. This CDR3 region has 13 residues. V lost 4 bases, J lost 9 bases, and 14 bases lay in between.

V gene TRBV5-1 combines with J gene TRBJ2-7, with 7 nucleotides matching TRBD2. Germline trimming cut 6 bases from V and 0 bases from J; bases unmatched to any gene: 12. CDR1 is SGHRS, CDR2 YFSETQ, per germline. There are 16 residues in the CDR3. The CDR3 DNA sequence: TGCGCCAGCACCCCGGGGAGGACTAGTAACTCCTACGAGCAGTACTTC. Translated: CASTPGRTSNSYEQYF.

This clone occurred a few times. The genes are TRBV5-1 and TRBJ2-7, with D possibly matching TRBD2 (6 bases). Germline CDR1 SGHRS, CDR2 YFSETQ. The CDR3 sequence is 13 residues long. Trimming left V 0 bases short and J 8 bases short, with 12 bases between. CDR3 bases: TGCGCCAGCAGCTTGGCAGGACTAAGCCAGCAGTACTTC. Translation: CASSLAGLSQQYF.

The chain links TRBV5-1 to TRBJ1-1; no firm D call. The germline CDR1 and CDR2 sequences are SGHRS and YFSETQ. V was shortened by 0 bases and J by 2 bases, with 8 bases between the two germline ends. The CDR3 runs 14 residues. Here the CDR3 reads CASSLGAINTEAFF. CDR3 bases: TGCGCCAGCAGCTTGGGGGCAATAAACACTGAAGCTTTCTTT.

V and J are TRBV18 and TRBJ1-2, with 7 bases matching TRBD1. After removal of 6 bases from V and 2 bases from J, the junction contained 9 bases not matched to a gene. The CDR3 has 15 residues. Germline V gene data show CDR1 as KGHSH and CDR2 as LQKENI. The CDR3 reads CASSPSQQGNYGYTF. In DNA form, the CDR3 reads TGTGCCAGCTCGCCATCCCAACAGGGGAACTATGGCTACACCTTC.

The genes are TRBV19 and TRBJ1-1; D may be TRBD1 (6 bases). The germline gives CDR1 LNHDA, CDR2 SQIVND (reference sequence). The V and J ends lost 5 bases and 4 bases respectively, with 14 bases between them. The CDR3 length is 14 residues. The CDR3 loop reads CASSAQGIGTEAFF. CDR3 nucleotides: TGTGCCAGTAGTGCACAGGGCATCGGCACTGAAGCTTTCTTT.

The V gene is TRBV5-1, the J gene TRBJ2-1, with D perhaps matching TRBD1 (5 bases). Looked up from germline, CDR1 is SGHRS and CDR2 is YFSETQ. CDR3 size: 15 residues. The V end was cut by 0 bases, the J end by 6 bases, with 13 bases between. In DNA, the CDR3 is TGCGCCAGCAGCTTGGAAGGGGTTGGCGGCAATGAGCAGTTCTTC. Protein product: CASSLEGVGGNEQFF.

This clone has only one observation. The chain's CDR3 is CSVRGNTEAFF. The CDR3 DNA follows: TGCAGCGTTCGCGGAAACACTGAAGCTTTCTTT. This chain joins TRBV29-1 and TRBJ1-1; D uncertain. Per germline, CDR1 SQVTM and CDR2 ANQGSEA. V lost 5 bases, J lost 2 bases, and 6 bases lay in between. The CDR3 is 11 amino acids.

The DNA for the CDR3 is TGTGCCAGCAGCTACTCTCAGGGGCTCTATGGCTACACCTTC. Translation gives CASSYSQGLYGYTF. The chain links TRBV11-2 to TRBJ1-2; D perhaps matches TRBD1 (6 bases). The germline V gene encodes CDR1 SGHAT and CDR2 FQNNGV. The CDR3 consists of 14 residues. V was clipped by 4 bases and J by 4 bases, with 13 bases between them.

This clone was seen a handful of times. The J gene is TRBJ1-1, the V gene TRBV6-5, with 8 bases lining up with TRBD1. With 6 bases clipped from V and 5 bases from J, the junction kept 8 bases outside the gene matches. In germline, CDR1 is MNHEY, CDR2 SVGAGI. This CDR3 region has 14 residues. The chain's CDR3 is CASRQYRGGTEAFF. DNA for the CDR3: TGTGCCAGCAGGCAATACAGGGGGGGGACTGAAGCTTTCTTT.

The chain is built from TRBV7-9 and TRBJ2-7; 9 positions match TRBD1. Germline V gene sequence: CDR1 SEHNR, CDR2 FQNEAQ (reference sequence). J gave up 2 bases and V 4 bases, and 3 bases lay outside the gene matches. The CDR3 is 14 residues long. CDR3 amino acids: CASSYRDRAYEQYF. CDR3 nucleotide sequence: TGTGCCAGCAGCTACCGGGACAGGGCCTACGAGCAGTACTTC.